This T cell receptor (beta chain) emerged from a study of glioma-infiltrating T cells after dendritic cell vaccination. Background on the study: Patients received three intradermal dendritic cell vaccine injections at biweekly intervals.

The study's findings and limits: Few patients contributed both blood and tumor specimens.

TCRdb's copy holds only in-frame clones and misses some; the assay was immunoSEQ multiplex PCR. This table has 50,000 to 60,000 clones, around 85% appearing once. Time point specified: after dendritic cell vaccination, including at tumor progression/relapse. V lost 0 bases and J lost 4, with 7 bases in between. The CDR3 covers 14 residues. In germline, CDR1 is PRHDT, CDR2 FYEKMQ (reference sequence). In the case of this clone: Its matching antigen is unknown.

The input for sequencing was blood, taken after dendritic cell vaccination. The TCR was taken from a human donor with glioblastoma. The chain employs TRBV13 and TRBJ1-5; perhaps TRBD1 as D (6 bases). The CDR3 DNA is TGTGCCAGCAGCTTAGGGACAGGAAATCAGCCCCAGCATTTT. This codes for CASSLGTGNQPQHF. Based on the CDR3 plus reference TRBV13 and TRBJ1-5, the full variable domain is AAGVIQSPRHLIKEKRETATLKCYPIPRHDTVYWYQQGPGQDPQFLISFYEKMQSDKGSIPDRFSAQQFSDYHSELNMSSLELGDSALYFCASSLGTGNQPQHFGDGTRLSIL.